This is a list of T cell receptor beta chains from one sample in a study of CD8 T cells in ankylosing spondylitis. TCRdb passed the 5' RACE reads through MiXCR, listing each CDR3 protein once. Among some 140,000 distinct CDR3 sequences listed, more than 5.5% were seen once. Source material: blood, either unsorted or a sorted T cell fraction (not recorded which). The source of these receptors is a female donor with ankylosing spondylitis or in good health (not recorded which). The CDR3 runs from the conserved cysteine through the conserved F or W. The D gene is left open where the match is weak. The size field is filled for only some rows; it gives once, few, many or a size class.

TRBJ1-1 | TRBD1 | many | TRBV14 | CASSQDRADRVHTEAFF | TGTGCCAGCAGCCAAGATAGGGCCGACAGGGTGCACACTGAAGCTTTCTTT
TRBJ1-5 | . | few | TRBV7-2 | CASSLPGYQPQHF | TGTGCCAGCAGCTTACCAGGTTATCAGCCCCAGCATTTT
TRBJ2-2 | . | many | TRBV7-8 | CASSLAQRPLGRELFF | TGTGCCAGCAGCTTAGCTCAAAGACCGCTTGGTCGGGAGCTGTTTTTT
TRBJ2-5 | TRBD2 | many | TRBV20-1 | CSARLAGKETQYF | TGCAGTGCTAGACTAGCGGGGAAAGAGACCCAGTACTTC
TRBJ1-4 | . | . | TRBV30 | CACAGLTTSQANEKLFF | TGTGCCTGTGCGGGACTGACAACTTCTCAAGCTAATGAAAAACTGTTTTTT
TRBJ1-3 | . | many | TRBV5-1 | CASSFGQSSGNTIYF | TGCGCCAGCAGCTTCGGGCAGAGCTCTGGAAACACCATATATTTT
TRBJ1-1 | . | many | TRBV6-5 | CASSYLTGQNTEAFF | TGTGCCAGCAGTTACTTGACAGGACAGAACACTGAAGCTTTCTTT
TRBJ2-3 | . | many | TRBV14 | CASSQDYRATDTQYF | TGTGCCAGCAGCCAAGATTACAGGGCCACAGATACGCAGTATTTT
TRBJ2-1 | TRBD1 | many | TRBV6-2/TRBV6-3 | CASSYDSGQGNNEQFF | TGTGCCAGCAGTTACGATTCGGGACAGGGGAACAATGAGCAGTTCTTC
TRBJ2-7 | . | many | TRBV4-2 | CASSQDLVGPQQYF | TGTGCCAGCAGCCAAGATCTGGTAGGCCCTCAGCAGTACTTC
TRBJ2-1 | . | many | TRBV5-1 | CASSLKGTEQFF | TGCGCCAGCAGCTTGAAAGGGACTGAGCAGTTCTTC
TRBJ2-1 | TRBD2 | . | TRBV6-4 | CASSGMGLAVNEQFF | TGTGCCAGCAGTGGAATGGGACTAGCCGTAAATGAGCAGTTCTTC
TRBJ2-2 | . | many | TRBV11-1 | CASSLHTGELFF | TGTGCCAGCAGCTTACACACCGGGGAGCTGTTTTTT
TRBJ2-3 | . | many | TRBV3-1 | CASSHPEEGMSTDTQYF | TGTGCCAGCAGCCACCCGGAGGAGGGGATGAGCACAGATACGCAGTATTTT
TRBJ2-1 | TRBD2 | many | TRBV12-3/TRBV12-4 | CASSSPGLAEKQFF | TGTGCCAGCAGTTCTCCGGGACTAGCGGAGAAGCAGTTCTTC
TRBJ1-4 | . | few | TRBV5-1 | CASSAGRINEKLFF | TGCGCCAGCAGCGCGGGACGGATTAATGAAAAACTGTTTTTT
TRBJ2-7 | . | many | TRBV12-3/TRBV12-4 | CASRGISYEQYF | TGTGCCAGCCGAGGGATCTCCTACGAGCAGTACTTC
TRBJ2-3 | . | many | TRBV5-1 | CASSSGGDITDTQYF | TGCGCCAGCAGCTCAGGGGGGGATATCACAGATACGCAGTATTTT
TRBJ2-2 | . | many | TRBV7-9 | CASSRDTNTGELFF | TGTGCCAGCAGCCGGGACACAAACACCGGGGAGCTGTTTTTT
TRBJ1-5 | . | many | TRBV6-2/TRBV6-3 | CASSFSHQPQHF | TGTGCCAGCAGCTTCAGCCATCAGCCCCAGCATTTT
TRBJ2-1 | . | . | TRBV7-6 | CTSSLERSYNEQFF | TGTACCAGCAGCTTAGAACGCTCCTACAATGAGCAGTTCTTC
TRBJ1-4 | . | . | TRBV5-4 | CASSLGGNEKLLF | TGTGCCAGCAGCTTGGGAGGGAATGAAAAGCTGCTTTTT
TRBJ2-2 | TRBD2 | many | TRBV27 | CASSLAGGPTGELFF | TGTGCCAGCAGTTTGGCGGGGGGGCCGACCGGGGAGCTGTTTTTT
TRBJ1-3 | . | many | TRBV10-3 | CAISESMAGDRNTIYF | TGTGCCATCAGTGAGTCGATGGCAGGGGATAGAAACACCATATATTTT
TRBJ2-5 | TRBD2 | few | TRBV6-1 | CASSTTGGKQETQYF | TGTGCCAGCAGTACCACGGGAGGGAAACAAGAGACCCAGTACTTC
TRBJ2-7 | . | many | TRBV12-3/TRBV12-4 | CASSGRVHISEQYF | TGTGCCAGCAGTGGCCGGGTCCACATCTCCGAGCAGTACTTC
TRBJ2-2 | . | many | TRBV4-2 | CASSQGFRTTTGELFF | TGTGCCAGCAGCCAGGGTTTTCGGACTACTACCGGGGAGCTGTTTTTT
TRBJ2-2 | . | few | TRBV9 | CASSLKWGASGELFF | TGTGCCAGCAGCCTGAAGTGGGGGGCGTCGGGGGAGCTGTTTTTT
TRBJ1-5 | TRBD1 | many | TRBV7-8 | CASSVLGTGVSNQPQHF | TGTGCCAGCAGCGTGCTTGGGACAGGGGTCTCCAATCAGCCCCAGCATTTT
TRBJ2-1 | TRBD2 | many | TRBV20-1 | CSAGGLAGVNEQFF | TGCAGTGCGGGTGGGCTAGCGGGAGTCAATGAGCAGTTCTTC
TRBJ1-6 | . | many | TRBV20-1 | CSARDPDLGNNSPLHF | TGCAGTGCTAGAGATCCCGATCTCGGGAATAATTCACCCCTCCACTTT
TRBJ2-7 | TRBD2 | many | TRBV4-2 | CASSHLSGGSSYEQYF | TGTGCCAGCAGCCATCTTAGCGGGGGGAGCTCCTACGAGCAGTACTTC
TRBJ2-7 | TRBD1 | many | TRBV27 | CASSLSRTGVTTLIYEQYF | TGTGCCAGCAGTTTATCCAGGACAGGGGTTACGACGTTAATCTACGAGCAGTACTTC
TRBJ1-1 | . | few | TRBV12-3/TRBV12-4 | CTSSLLGGTIAPNTEAFF | TGTACCAGCAGTTTACTTGGCGGGACCATTGCTCCGAACACTGAAGCTTTCTTT
TRBJ2-2 | TRBD1 | many | TRBV11-1 | CASSTDRDTGELFF | TGTGCCAGCAGCACGGACAGGGACACCGGGGAGCTGTTTTTT
TRBJ2-2 | . | many | TRBV21-1 | CASSTPTGDTGELFF | TGTGCCAGCAGCACACCTACAGGGGACACCGGGGAGCTGTTTTTT
TRBJ2-3 | TRBD1 | many | TRBV7-2 | CASSSTGGEDTQYF | TGTGCCAGCAGCTCTACAGGGGGCGAAGATACGCAGTATTTT
TRBJ1-6 | TRBD1 | many | TRBV11-2 | CASRTNRGLPPLHF | TGTGCCAGCAGAACCAACAGGGGTTTGCCACCCCTCCACTTT
TRBJ1-5 | TRBD1 | many | TRBV28 | CASREQGAWQPQHF | TGTGCCAGCAGGGAACAGGGGGCTTGGCAGCCCCAGCATTTT